The present T cell receptor (beta chain) was sequenced within a study of cytomegalovirus exposure and HLA in healthy donors. Study-level findings and limits: Most TCR sequences were uncommon, yet certain public TCRs appeared in many donors.

This CDR3 spans 14 amino acids. V was cut by 3 bases and J by 4 bases, with 11 bases left in between. The germline CDR1 and CDR2 sequences are SGDLS and YYNGEE. Method: immunoSEQ multiplex PCR; TCRdb's copy keeps in-frame clones and lacks some. Among about 140,000 clones listed, 70% to 85% were seen once. As concerns this clone: Its antigen is undetermined.

This chain connects TRBV9 to TRBJ1-3; D might be TRBD1 (6 bases). The TCR originated in a man aged 25 to 45 in good health and CMV-seropositive. The sequenced sample was PBMCs. CDR3 DNA: TGTGCCAGCAGCGCCGGGGGGCTGGGAAACACCATATATTTT. Translated, it gives CASSAGGLGNTIYF.